This is a list of T cell receptor beta chains from one sample in a study of blood T cell repertoires in COVID-19. Using immunoSEQ multiplex PCR, the repertoire was profiled, and TCRdb retains in-frame clones only, with some absent. The sample lists approximately 260,000 clones; around four fifths were seen once. Material for sequencing was PBMCs or T cells enriched from blood (not recorded which). These receptors originate from a man under 40 with acute COVID-19. CDR3s include the opening cysteine and the closing phenylalanine or tryptophan. Fields, in order: J gene, D gene, V gene, CDR3 protein. D genes are given only for firm matches.

TRBJ1-2 | TRBD1 | TRBV3-1/TRBV3-2 | CASSHEGTDYGYTF
TRBJ1-3 | - | TRBV28 | CASAKGAGNTIYF
TRBJ2-3 | - | TRBV5-5 | CASSLGSSVTDTQYF
TRBJ2-5 | - | TRBV11-2 | CASSATGSQYF
TRBJ2-1 | TRBD2 | TRBV24-1 | CATSDMTSGVRNEQFF
TRBJ2-3 | - | TRBV4-1 | CASSLSPSSTDTQYF
TRBJ1-2 | - | TRBV11-3 | CASSPNGLNGYTF
TRBJ2-3 | - | TRBV2 | CASALRWITDTQYF
TRBJ1-1 | - | TRBV7-9 | CASSLDLSNTEAFF
TRBJ2-5 | TRBD2 | TRBV20-1 | CSASSGRKETQYF
TRBJ2-1 | - | TRBV5-6 | CASSPDSLGSYNEQFF
TRBJ2-4 | - | TRBV27 | CASSLSGQTLAKNIQYF
TRBJ1-2 | - | TRBV29-1 | CSVVARNYGYTF
TRBJ1-6 | - | TRBV6-4 | CASKQDSSYNSPLHF
TRBJ1-5 | TRBD1 | TRBV27 | CASSGTGNQPQHF
TRBJ1-5 | - | TRBV7-2 | CASSLEGEGTSNQPQHF
TRBJ2-3 | - | TRBV5-4 | CASRDPGASTDTQYF
TRBJ1-3 | - | TRBV5-8 | CASSLDSLSGNTIYF
TRBJ2-5 | TRBD2 | TRBV11-3 | CASSLSSGRSQETQYF
TRBJ2-4 | TRBD1 | TRBV4-1 | CASSQPNRGPAKNIQYF
TRBJ2-5 | TRBD2 | TRBV11-2 | CASSSQDEGGGGQETQYF
TRBJ1-6 | - | TRBV4-1 | CASSQEGAYLHF
TRBJ2-2 | TRBD2 | TRBV14 | CASRLGLAGGNTGELFF
TRBJ1-6 | - | TRBV6-5 | CASSLTSNSPLHF
TRBJ1-5 | - | TRBV11-1 | CASSLGRNQPQHF
TRBJ1-6 | - | TRBV3-1/TRBV3-2 | CASSQRTGSYNSPLHF
TRBJ1-4 | - | TRBV5-6 | CASSFRGTFATNEKLFF
TRBJ2-2 | TRBD2 | TRBV30 | CAGKREGRTGELFF
TRBJ1-1 | - | TRBV28 | CASSNSQGTTEAFF
TRBJ1-4 | - | TRBV14 | CASSQRPVITGDHEKLFF
TRBJ1-5 | - | TRBV28 | CATARYRYPHDYSNQPQHF
TRBJ1-3 | - | TRBV6-7 | CASSYTSGHSGNTIYF
TRBJ1-1 | - | TRBV3-1/TRBV3-2 | CASSQIRGTEAFF
TRBJ2-1 | - | TRBV15 | CATTRRNGANEQFF
TRBJ1-4 | TRBD1 | TRBV24-1 | CATRTGTGDATNEKLFF
TRBJ1-1 | TRBD1 | TRBV2 | CASRARQGAHTEAFF
TRBJ2-1 | - | TRBV12-5 | CASAKGGSSYNEQFF
TRBJ1-4 | - | TRBV19 | CASSIEVGALLFF
TRBJ1-2 | - | TRBV3-1/TRBV3-2 | CASSRMGGRFVIGYTF
TRBJ1-2 | TRBD1 | TRBV10-3 | CAISPDRSYGYTF
TRBJ2-2 | TRBD2 | TRBV9 | CASRDSRSSGSHTGELFF
TRBJ1-1 | - | TRBV19 | CASSIVLISQTEAFF
TRBJ2-1 | - | TRBV27 | CASSLFLAYNEQFF
TRBJ1-1 | - | TRBV28 | CASSLAGYGTEAFF
TRBJ2-1 | - | TRBV4-1 | CASSQDHGNEQFF
TRBJ1-2 | - | TRBV28 | CASSFGRTSYGYTF
TRBJ1-1 | - | TRBV4-3 | CASSPTTNTEAFF
TRBJ1-5 | TRBD1 | TRBV6-2/TRBV6-3 | CASSYTDRAQPQHF
TRBJ2-3 | TRBD2 | TRBV5-1 | CASSLWTAGGDTQYF
TRBJ2-2 | - | TRBV27 | CASSLGSWRGRTGELFF
TRBJ2-3 | - | TRBV28 | CASSRGGVTDTQYF
TRBJ1-2 | TRBD1 | TRBV28 | CASSRQGLYGYTF
TRBJ2-5 | - | TRBV7-2 | CASSPGTIQETQYF
TRBJ2-1 | TRBD1 | TRBV7-9 | CASSPPRGQGARYNEQFF
TRBJ2-3 | TRBD2 | TRBV27 | CASSWLAGTTDTQYF
TRBJ1-2 | - | TRBV29-1 | CSVPVMKGGYTF
TRBJ2-3 | - | TRBV5-6 | CASLLWVASTDTQYF
TRBJ2-1 | TRBD1 | TRBV24-1 | CATSEDRVVEQFF
TRBJ2-5 | - | TRBV28 | CASGGTPPFRETQYF